This T cell receptor beta chain was recorded in a study of cytomegalovirus exposure and HLA in healthy donors (dated by TCRdb to between 2016 and 2019). At the level of the whole study: An earlier analysis of approximately 550 of the donors reported 250 to 350 Gb of sequence data and 100 million to 140 million unique TCR beta sequences from some 180 million T cells. Rather than drawing on any new phenotypic data, the later analysis identified candidate immune exposures from TCR beta sequences and the way those sequences occurred across donors. Along with the roughly 670-subject first cohort, a separate validation cohort of approximately 110 different subjects was used. The study was designed to test whether signatures of past pathogen exposure could be identified by cataloging public T cell receptors. Donor age, sex, ethnicity and CMV serostatus were compiled together with the repertoire data. An early release that covered about 600 HLA-typed donors contained around 330 gigabases of sequencing data and tens of millions of unique TCR sequences. To predict cytomegalovirus infection status, the study combined high-throughput TCR immunosequencing, statistical association of individual TCRs with disease status, and machine learning. The study used immunosequencing to profile the T cell repertoires of some 600 subjects and linked those repertoires to cytomegalovirus serostatus. Among the roughly 390 genotyped donors, about 83% belonged to the genetic ancestry cluster associated with self-reported Caucasian donors. A later analysis re-examined previously published TCR beta repertoires from 500 to 700 donors and added high-resolution HLA genotyping to investigate patterns of TCR occurrence. All discovery cohort repertoires had been generated using a single sequencing platform. An earlier analysis of nearly 600 of the donors applied high-throughput TCR beta sequencing to assess whether each TCR beta V gene segment acted as functional or pseudogenic. About five DR-DQ haplotypes were treated as single units for association and clustering because of strong linkage in the cohort. Among 300 to 500 genotyped donors of the cohort, an average of around 220,000 unique TCR beta nucleotide sequences was sequenced per donor, of which approximately 18% were non-productive. The number of typed donors differed by locus: about 620-640 for A, B, C, DRB1 and DQB1; some 500 for DQA1; approximately 610 for DPA1; and 450 to 480 for DPB1. HLA typing covered class I and class II loci at four-digit resolution. A later genetic analysis used genome-wide SNP genotypes for about three fifths of the roughly 700 donors, treating that subset as a discovery cohort.

Of note for this clone: Its recognized antigen is unknown.

The germline V gene provides CDR1 SGHRS and CDR2 YFSETQ. Relative to germline, V is missing 4 bases and J is missing 4 bases, with 8 bases of the junction outside any gene match. The CDR3, cysteine through phenylalanine, is 15 amino acids long. The retained sequence is limited to the CDR3, 45 bases, with the frame set at the first base. The cohort was made up of hundreds of healthy bone marrow donors. At the time of sampling, every cohort member was nominally healthy, though immune exposures that went unrecorded were likely present. The donor tested CMV seronegative, placing the donor among the 350 to 400 seronegative members of the cohort. Each donor provided a peripheral blood sample, and peripheral blood mononuclear cells were used for TCR beta sequencing. Genomic DNA extraction from the blood cell samples was performed with the Qiagen DNeasy Blood Extraction Kit. The library was obtained by the immunoSEQ multiplex PCR assay. For the multiplex PCR, a mixture combining 60 forward primers for TCR Vbeta segments and 13 reverse primers for TCR Jbeta segments was used. A multiplex PCR assay on genomic DNA amplified the CDR3 region of rearranged TCR beta genes. On the Illumina HiSeq System, the amplified TCR beta libraries were sequenced as 87-base-pair reads. The original pipeline was this. A later analysis counted about 82 million unique TCR beta chains across the 650 to 700 repertoires, and 10 million to 11 million of these chains were shared by at least two donors. Raw reads were error-corrected and collapsed into unique sequences with a nearest-neighbor algorithm that merged closely related sequences to remove PCR and sequencing errors. V, D and J gene segments were assigned by aligning CDR3 sequences to IMGT reference sequences. For a sequence to be retained, at least a six-nucleotide match to both a V gene segment and a J gene segment was required. Rearrangements were called productive when the CDR3 lacked stop codons and stayed in frame with V and J; all others were non-productive. CDR3 was defined by IMGT convention, running from the second conserved V-encoded cysteine to the conserved J-encoded phenylalanine. The earlier analysis of fewer than 750 of the donors excluded sequences that lacked an unambiguous match to a single V gene segment. In an earlier analysis of some 590 of the donors, a V segment was called functional when productive rearrangements were above 56.7%, and segregating when the standard deviation between donors exceeded 5%. A statistical classification framework was developed to diagnose cytomegalovirus status using the catalog of TCR beta chain sequences. A later analysis assigned V and J genes by comparing TCR nucleotide sequences with IMGT/GENE-DB human TR gene sequences. The TCRdist pipeline was used in a later analysis to assign CDR3 sequences and most-parsimonious VDJ recombination scenarios. A later analysis defined each TCR beta chain by its CDR3 amino acid sequence plus V-gene family, and excluded reads lacking a unique V-gene family. In a later analysis, fewer than 650 highly shared, low-generation-probability nucleotide sequences were removed to address suspected cross-contamination and a sequencing artifact. A later analysis calculated a clonal expansion index for each public chain from normalized within-repertoire ranks of inferred template counts. Generation probabilities in a later analysis came from a VDJ recombination model fitted to out-of-frame rearrangements, and those results were checked against IGoR. A later analysis scored TCR-TCR, TCR-HLA and TCR-CMV co-occurrence with hypergeometric tests, applying a repertoire-size bias correction to TCR pairs. In a later analysis, false discovery rates were estimated by permuting HLA or CMV assignments 20 times. In a later analysis, co-occurring TCRs were grouped using DBSCAN, with TCRdist sequence similarity added in when clustering inside HLA-allele-positive subsets. Repertoires with fewer than 30,000 or more than 120,000 public chains, plus five repertoires with anomalous nucleotide sharing, were excluded from co-occurrence clustering. The clones in this table, taken by TCRdb from immuneACCESS, are in-frame only. Not every clone is retained; where verified, under half of the shortfall comes from an unresolved V gene, and the cause of the rest is unknown. V and J calls and clone size are as listed in that table; D and trimming were resolved from the DNA. The sample has some 180,000 clones on record. The top ten constitute 6.5% of the sample.

The full study reports these points: Because counts were too low, roughly 17 rarely observed V segments, including chromosome 9 orphons, were left out of the earlier analysis of 587 of the donors. Linkage disequilibrium might explain the correlated functional status among segregating V segments, but an unknown experimental factor could not be ruled out. A total of fewer than 200 TCR beta chains were listed by the study as associated with cytomegalovirus. In vitro tests confirmed that a few of the cytomegalovirus-associated TCR beta chains recognize cytomegalovirus antigens. The authors suggested that the approach could potentially be generalized to other disease states and immunological phenotypes. Because the 87-base-pair reads could not distinguish some IMGT-functional V segments, including TRBV6-2 and TRBV6-3, those segments were excluded. Most TCR sequences were observed very rarely across donors, whereas some public TCRs were present in many individuals. A cluster of highly shared sequence variants was judged likely to be a technical artifact of the sequencing pipeline. The classifier was reported to diagnose cytomegalovirus status with high specificity and sensitivity in both the original and validation cohorts. According to a later analysis, most CMV-associated TCR beta chains appeared to be HLA-restricted, and the HLA associations seemed to be driven largely by CMV exposure. A later analysis found that TCR association rates varied across HLA loci, with DRB1 alleles showing the most associated TCRs and HLA-C alleles the fewest. According to a later genetic analysis, donors in an Asian-associated ancestry cluster had fewer N-insertions in productive TCRs than the approximately 670-donor mean. In a later analysis, 15,000 to 20,000 TCR beta sequences were associated with specific HLA alleles at a false discovery rate of 0.05. An earlier analysis of around 600 of the donors showed that most TCR beta V segments appeared in productive rearrangements either about 87% or about 30% of the time, which broadly matched IMGT annotations. A further reported finding was that TCR beta sequences accurately predicted the HLA-A and HLA-B alleles for most subjects in the first cohort. In a later genetic analysis, a missense DCLRE1C variant was associated with V-gene and J-gene trimming of TCR beta chains, and the association was replicated in an independent cohort. The only immune exposure information available for the cohort was CMV serostatus. In a later analysis, several top co-occurrence clusters were reported to appear linked to parvovirus B19, influenza, CMV and Epstein-Barr virus. In this cohort, only TCR beta chains were sequenced, and detectable features were limited by the absence of alpha or paired-chain data. Assigning TCR associations to individual alleles was difficult when HLA alleles, especially DR and DQ, strongly co-occurred. Because some donors lacked HLA typing at each locus, the association tests relied only on the typed subset. Sequencing depth was assumed to be roughly uniform across donors in the presence/absence analyses, though that assumption may not hold. A later analysis found that HLA-associated TCR beta chains were more clonally expanded and had lower generation probabilities than equally common non-associated chains.

The sequence was obtained from a man aged 25 to 40 in good health and CMV-seronegative. The chain uses TRBV5-1 and TRBJ2-1; 7 bases in the middle match TRBD2. The source material was PBMCs. Here is the DNA: TGCGCCAGCAGCGGGGGGGACTACGATTACAATGAGCAGTTCTTC. Translation gives CASSGGDYDYNEQFF.